These T cell receptor beta chains were read from a single sample in a study of shared clonotypes between healthy human individuals. The data were produced by immunoSEQ multiplex PCR, yet TCRdb's version contains in-frame clones alone and is incomplete. The table records around 1.4 million clones, less than 99% of them present only once. Sequences were obtained from naive CD4+ T cells sorted from blood. These receptors all stem from a man under 40 in good health. CDR3s include the opening cysteine and the closing phenylalanine or tryptophan. The D gene is left open where the match is weak. Size tells how often a clone was seen (once, few, many) or the class of an expanded clone, and some rows leave it out.

clone size | J gene | D gene | V gene | CDR3 DNA | CDR3 protein
. | TRBJ2-7 | . | TRBV14 | TGTGCCAGCAGGGCGGCGGGGACGGTGGGCTACGAGCAGTACTTC | CASRAAGTVGYEQYF
. | TRBJ1-2 | TRBD1 | TRBV5-4 | TGTGCCAGCAGCTTGGAGGTGGGACAGGGGTTCAATGGCTACACCTTC | CASSLEVGQGFNGYTF
few | TRBJ2-3 | TRBD2 | TRBV29-1 | TGCAGCGTTGTTCCGGCGGGAGGAACAGATACGCAGTATTTT | CSVVPAGGTDTQYF
. | TRBJ1-2 | . | TRBV5-1 | TGCGCCAGCAGCTTAACAGCAGCTAACTATGGCTACACCTTC | CASSLTAANYGYTF
. | TRBJ2-3 | TRBD2 | TRBV11-2 | TGTGCCAGCAGCTTCGGCGGGGGTCGGAGTTTCTTATCAGATACGCAGTATTTT | CASSFGGGRSFLSDTQYF
. | TRBJ1-3 | TRBD1 | TRBV9 | TGTGCCAGCAGCGTAAGGGACAGCGATTACTCTGGAAACACCATATATTTT | CASSVRDSDYSGNTIYF
. | TRBJ2-1 | . | TRBV5-4 | TGTGCCAGCAGCCCGGCCGGACGGGGAACACACTTTGAGCAGTTCTTC | CASSPAGRGTHFEQFF
. | TRBJ2-5 | . | TRBV5-4 | TGTGCCAGCAGCTCCATTAGCGGACTATCAAAAGAGACCCAGTACTTC | CASSSISGLSKETQYF
. | TRBJ2-1 | TRBD1 | TRBV28 | TGTGCCAGCAGTTCGGGACAGATTAATCTGCAGTTCTTC | CASSSGQINLQFF
. | TRBJ1-5 | TRBD1 | TRBV4-3 | TGCGCCAGCAGCCCAGACAGGGGGACACAGCCCCAGCATTTT | CASSPDRGTQPQHF
. | TRBJ2-3 | TRBD2 | TRBV25-1 | TGTGCCAGCAGACAAAGAAGCGGACTAGCGGGGGCAGATACGCAGTATTTT | CASRQRSGLAGADTQYF
. | TRBJ2-3 | TRBD1 | TRBV5-4 | TGTGCCAGCAGCCGAGGGACAGCTACTAGCACAGATACGCAGTATTTT | CASSRGTATSTDTQYF
. | TRBJ1-1 | . | TRBV5-1 | TGCGCCAGCAGCCCGCACCCCGCAGAGCTAAACACTGAAGCTTTCTTT | CASSPHPAELNTEAFF
once | TRBJ2-3 | . | TRBV5-6 | TGTGCCAGCAGCTTGAGTAATTCTTATACGCAGTATTTT | CASSLSNSYTQYF
. | TRBJ1-2 | TRBD1 | TRBV5-5 | TGTGCTACAGCAGGGGGGCAGGGCGCTAACTATGGCTACACCTTC | CATAGGQGANYGYTF
once | TRBJ2-5 | . | TRBV7-9 | TGTGCCAGCAGCTCCGGTGGCGGGGGCGCAGAGACCCAGTACTTC | CASSSGGGGAETQYF
. | TRBJ2-1 | TRBD2 | TRBV28 | TGTGCCAGCAGTTTACGGGGGCTAGCGGGAGATAATGAGCAGTTCTTC | CASSLRGLAGDNEQFF
. | TRBJ2-3 | TRBD2 | TRBV15 | TGTGCCACCAGGAGCGGACTAGCGGGAAGCACAGATACGCAGTATTTT | CATRSGLAGSTDTQYF
. | TRBJ2-6 | . | TRBV30 | TGTGCGAGCGCCCAGACCTCTGGGGCCAACGTCCTGACTTTC | CASAQTSGANVLTF
once | TRBJ2-3 | TRBD2 | TRBV11-2 | TGTGCCAGCAGCGAAGGACTAGCGGGAGTATTAAGAGATACGCAGTATTTT | CASSEGLAGVLRDTQYF
. | TRBJ2-7 | . | TRBV4-1 | TGCGCCAGCCCCTCGGCCCCAGACGGATCCTACGAGCAGTACTTC | CASPSAPDGSYEQYF
. | TRBJ1-2 | . | TRBV29-1 | TGCACCGCAGGGGATGGCTACACCTTC | CTAGDGYTF
. | TRBJ2-3 | . | TRBV11-3 | TGTGCCAGCAGCCGCGGACAGCCCCTCACAGATACGCAGTATTTT | CASSRGQPLTDTQYF
. | TRBJ1-5 | . | TRBV18 | TGTGCCAGCTCACCCTTAAGAGTACAGTTCGATCAGCCCCAGCATTTT | CASSPLRVQFDQPQHF
. | TRBJ2-3 | . | TRBV9 | TGTGCCAGCAGCGCCTCCCTCCCAAATACGCAGTATTTT | CASSASLPNTQYF
. | TRBJ2-3 | TRBD2 | TRBV7-9 | TGTGCCAGCAGCCCGGGACTAGCGGGAGGATCGACAGATACGCAGTATTTT | CASSPGLAGGSTDTQYF
. | TRBJ2-7 | TRBD2 | TRBV18 | TGTGCCAGCTCACCGGTGGGGGGGGGCTACGAGCAGTACTTC | CASSPVGGGYEQYF
. | TRBJ2-4 | . | TRBV7-2 | TGTGCCAGCACCGGGGTGTCGTGGAACATTCAGTACTTC | CASTGVSWNIQYF
. | TRBJ2-5 | . | TRBV20-1 | TGTACCCAGGGGTCTGGGGAGACCCAGTACTTC | CTQGSGETQYF
. | TRBJ2-7 | TRBD2 | TRBV5-6 | TGTGCCAGCAGCCCGCCGGGACTAGCGGATTACGAGCAGTACTTC | CASSPPGLADYEQYF
. | TRBJ1-2 | . | TRBV29-1 | TGCAGCGTTAGCGATTCGGACTATGGCTACACCTTC | CSVSDSDYGYTF
. | TRBJ2-1 | . | TRBV20-1 | TGCAGTTATACCTTCGGGGGGCAGCAGTTCTTC | CSYTFGGQQFF
once | TRBJ2-2 | . | TRBV28 | TGTGCCAGCAGCCTTCGGCTAGCATTGGGAGCCGGGGAGCTGTTTTTT | CASSLRLALGAGELFF
. | TRBJ1-2 | TRBD1 | TRBV15 | TGTGCCACCAGCAGAATGATACAGGGGGCGGTCTATGGCTACACCTTC | CATSRMIQGAVYGYTF
. | TRBJ2-1 | . | TRBV9 | TGTGCCAGCAGCGTAGGTAGCGGAGGGAGGAATGAGCAGTTCTTC | CASSVGSGGRNEQFF
. | TRBJ2-3 | TRBD2 | TRBV6-1 | TGTGCCAGCAAGGCCGGGAGGGAAGTCGTTACGCAGTATTTT | CASKAGREVVTQYF
. | TRBJ1-2 | . | TRBV4-3 | TGCGCCAGCAGCCAAGATCCTACCATAAACTATGGCTACACCTTC | CASSQDPTINYGYTF
. | TRBJ1-5 | TRBD1 | TRBV5-1 | TGCGCCAGCAGCCCGGGAGACAGGGAAGGCAATCAGCCCCAGCATTTT | CASSPGDREGNQPQHF
. | TRBJ1-5 | . | TRBV21-1 | TGTGCCAGCAGCAAAGCGCTTTTGGACAGGGGTAGCAATCAGCCCCAGCATTTT | CASSKALLDRGSNQPQHF
. | TRBJ2-7 | TRBD2 | TRBV18 | TGTGCCAGCTCATCCTCTAGCGGGATTATGTCCTACGAGCAGTACTTC | CASSSSSGIMSYEQYF
. | TRBJ2-2 | TRBD1 | TRBV29-1 | TGCAGCGTTGTAGCAGGGGGTGTCACCGGGGAGCTGTTTTTT | CSVVAGGVTGELFF
. | TRBJ2-2 | . | TRBV11-3 | TGTGCCAGCAGCCGCAGCGGGCGGGGTCCAAAAACCGGGGAGCTGTTTTTT | CASSRSGRGPKTGELFF
. | TRBJ2-1 | TRBD2 | TRBV11-3 | TGTGCCAGCAGCCCCGGACTAGCGGGCAATGAGCAGTTCTTC | CASSPGLAGNEQFF
. | TRBJ2-3 | TRBD1 | TRBV7-9 | TGTGCCAGCAGGCAGGGGGCGCGGGGCACAGATACGCAGTATTTT | CASRQGARGTDTQYF
. | TRBJ2-3 | . | TRBV9 | TGTGCCAGCAGCATCCGAGAGGCGGCAGATACGCAGTATTTT | CASSIREAADTQYF
. | TRBJ1-3 | . | TRBV7-2 | TGTGCCAGCAGCTTATTTCAGAGCTCTGGAAACACCATATATTTT | CASSLFQSSGNTIYF
. | TRBJ2-7 | TRBD1 | TRBV5-1 | TGCGCCAGCAGCTTTGGGAGGACAGGGAAAACCTACGAGCAGTACTTC | CASSFGRTGKTYEQYF